This T cell receptor beta chain was documented in a study of cytomegalovirus exposure and HLA in healthy donors. Study details: Of around 400 genotyped donors, 81% grouped in the Caucasian-associated ancestry cluster.

CDR1 is LNHDA, CDR2 SQIVND, per germline (reference sequence). V was clipped by 1 base and J by 7 bases, with 11 bases between them. The CDR3 spans 14 residues. Study-wide findings and caveats: There were some V segments, including TRBV6-2 and TRBV6-3, excluded as indistinguishable. Evidence from a later analysis indicated that most CMV-associated TCR beta chains looked HLA-restricted. Cytomegalovirus-associated status was assigned to 150 or so TCR beta chains.

This PCR relied on a set of 60 Vbeta primers and 13 Jbeta primers. Assay used: immunoSEQ multiplex PCR; TCRdb lists only in-frame clones, some missing. The sample holds about 160,000 clones; around four fifths are singletons and the top ten take over 0.85%. This clone was detected once. Its antigen is as yet unknown. The TCR sequence derives from a girl aged 2 to 9 in good health and CMV-seropositive. Sequencing used PBMCs. This rearrangement joins TRBV19 to TRBJ1-3, with D tentatively TRBD1 (5 bases). Here the CDR3 reads CASSIVAGSNTIYF. CDR3 coding DNA: TGTGCCAGTAGTATAGTAGCAGGGTCGAACACCATATATTTT.